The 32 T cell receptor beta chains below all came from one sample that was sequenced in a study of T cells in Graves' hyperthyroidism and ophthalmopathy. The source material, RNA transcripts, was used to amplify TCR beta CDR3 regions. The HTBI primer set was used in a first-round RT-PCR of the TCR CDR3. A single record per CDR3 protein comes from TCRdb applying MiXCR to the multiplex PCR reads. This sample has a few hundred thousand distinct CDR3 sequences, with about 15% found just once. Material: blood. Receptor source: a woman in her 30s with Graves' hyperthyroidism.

CDR3 residues: CASSEQTGQGRNEQYF. The CDR3, as DNA: TGTGCCAGCAGTGAACAAACGGGACAGGGGAGGAACGAGCAGTACTTC. The gene calls are TRBV25-1 and TRBJ2-7, with TRBD1 matching 10 bases. The CDR3 is made up of 16 amino acids. The trim removed 2 bases at V and 5 bases at J, leaving 9 bases unmatched. Germline CDR1 is MGHDK and CDR2 is SYGVNS.

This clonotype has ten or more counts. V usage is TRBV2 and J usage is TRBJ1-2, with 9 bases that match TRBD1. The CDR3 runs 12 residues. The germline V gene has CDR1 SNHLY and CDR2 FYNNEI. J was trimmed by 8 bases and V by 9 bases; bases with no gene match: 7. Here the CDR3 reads CASSGTGKGYTF. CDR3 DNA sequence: TGTGCCAGTTCCGGGACAGGGAAGGGCTACACCTTC.

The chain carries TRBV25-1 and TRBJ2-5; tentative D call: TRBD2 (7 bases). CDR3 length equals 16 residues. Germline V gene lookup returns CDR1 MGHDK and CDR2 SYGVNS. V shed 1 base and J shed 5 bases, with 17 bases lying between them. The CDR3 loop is CASSEFGRGFTETQYF. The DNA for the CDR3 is TGTGCCAGCAGTGAATTTGGGAGGGGGTTTACGGAGACCCAGTACTTC. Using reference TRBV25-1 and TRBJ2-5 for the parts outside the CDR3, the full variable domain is EADIYQTPRYLVIGTGKKITLECSQTMGHDKMYWYQQDPGMELHLIHYSYGVNSTEKGDLSSESTVSRIRTEHFPLTLESARPSHTSQYLCASSEFGRGFTETQYFGPGTRLLVL.

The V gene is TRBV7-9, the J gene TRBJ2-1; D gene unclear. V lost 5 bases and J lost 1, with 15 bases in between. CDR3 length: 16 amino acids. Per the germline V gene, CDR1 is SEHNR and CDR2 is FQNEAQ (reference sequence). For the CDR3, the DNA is TGTGCCAGCAGCGTGTTGTCAGGAGTGTCCTACAATGAGCAGTTCTTC. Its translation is CASSVLSGVSYNEQFF.

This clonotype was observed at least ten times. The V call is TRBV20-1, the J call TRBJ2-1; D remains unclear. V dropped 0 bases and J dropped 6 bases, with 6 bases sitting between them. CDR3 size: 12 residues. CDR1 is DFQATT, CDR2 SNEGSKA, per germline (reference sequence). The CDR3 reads CSAREVLNEQFF. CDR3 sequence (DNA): TGCAGTGCTAGAGAGGTACTCAATGAGCAGTTCTTC.

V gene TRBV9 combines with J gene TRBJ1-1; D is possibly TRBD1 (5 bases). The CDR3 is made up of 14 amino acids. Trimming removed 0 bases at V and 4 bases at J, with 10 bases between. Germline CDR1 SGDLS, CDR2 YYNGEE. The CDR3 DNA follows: TGTGCCAGCAGCGTAGGATTCAGGGTCACTGAAGCTTTCTTT. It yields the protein CASSVGFRVTEAFF.

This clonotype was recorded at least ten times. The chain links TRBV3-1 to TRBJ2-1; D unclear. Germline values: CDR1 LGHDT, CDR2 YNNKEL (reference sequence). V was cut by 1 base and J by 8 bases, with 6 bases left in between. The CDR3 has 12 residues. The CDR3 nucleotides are TGTGCCAGCAGCCAAGTAGGAGATGAGCAGTTCTTC. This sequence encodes CASSQVGDEQFF.

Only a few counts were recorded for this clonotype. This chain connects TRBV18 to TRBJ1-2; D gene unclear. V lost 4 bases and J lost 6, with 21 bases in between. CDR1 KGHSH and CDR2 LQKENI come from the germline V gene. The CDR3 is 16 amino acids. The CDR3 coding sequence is TGTGCCAGCTCACGAACTCCCCCGCAGGCAGGTGATGGCTACACCTTC. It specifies CASSRTPPQAGDGYTF.

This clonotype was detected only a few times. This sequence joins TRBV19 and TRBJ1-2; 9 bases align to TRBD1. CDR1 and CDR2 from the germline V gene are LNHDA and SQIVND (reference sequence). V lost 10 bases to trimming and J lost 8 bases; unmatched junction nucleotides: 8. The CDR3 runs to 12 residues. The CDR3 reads CATQDRGWGYTF. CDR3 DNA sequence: TGTGCCACCCAGGACAGGGGTTGGGGCTACACCTTC. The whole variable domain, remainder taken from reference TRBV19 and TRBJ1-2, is DGGITQSPKYLFRKEGQNVTLSCEQNLNHDAMYWYRQDPGQGLRLIYYSQIVNDFQKGDIAEGYSVSREKKESFPLTVTSAQKNPTAFYLCATQDRGWGYTFGSGTRLTVV.

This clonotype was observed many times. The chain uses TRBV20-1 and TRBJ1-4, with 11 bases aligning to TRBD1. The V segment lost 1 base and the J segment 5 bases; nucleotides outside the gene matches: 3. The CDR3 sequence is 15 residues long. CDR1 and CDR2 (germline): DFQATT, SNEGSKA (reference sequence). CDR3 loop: CSARGRDRGNEKLFF. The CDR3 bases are TGCAGTGCTAGAGGACGGGACAGGGGGAATGAAAAACTGTTTTTT.

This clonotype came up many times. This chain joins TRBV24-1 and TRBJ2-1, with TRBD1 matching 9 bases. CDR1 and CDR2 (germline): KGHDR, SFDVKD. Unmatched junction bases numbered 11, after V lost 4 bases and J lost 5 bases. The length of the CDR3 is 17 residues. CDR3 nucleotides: TGTGCCACCAGTGACCCCTCTTTGACAGGGGGGGACAATGAGCAGTTCTTC. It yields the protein CATSDPSLTGGDNEQFF.

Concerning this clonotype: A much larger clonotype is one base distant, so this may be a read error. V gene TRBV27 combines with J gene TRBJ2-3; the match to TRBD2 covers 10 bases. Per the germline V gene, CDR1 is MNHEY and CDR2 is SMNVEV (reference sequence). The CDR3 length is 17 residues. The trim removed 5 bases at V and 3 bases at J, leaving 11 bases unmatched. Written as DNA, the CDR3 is TGTGCCAGCAGTGGAGGACTAGCGGAAGTGGTTACAGATACGCAGTATTTT. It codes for CASSGGLAEVVTDTQYF.

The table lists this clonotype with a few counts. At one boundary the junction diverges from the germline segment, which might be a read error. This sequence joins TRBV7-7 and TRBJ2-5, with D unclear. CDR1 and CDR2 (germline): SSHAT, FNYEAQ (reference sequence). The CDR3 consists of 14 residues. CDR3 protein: CASSLQPIGETQYF. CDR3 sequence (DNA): TGTGCTAGCAGCTTACAGCCAATCGGGGAGACCCAGTACTTC.

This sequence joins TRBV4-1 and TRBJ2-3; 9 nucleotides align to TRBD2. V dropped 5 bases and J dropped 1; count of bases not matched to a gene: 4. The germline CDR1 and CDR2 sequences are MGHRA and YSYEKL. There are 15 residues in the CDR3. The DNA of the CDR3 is TGCGCCAGCAGCTGGCGGGAGGGCGGCACAGATACGCAGTATTTT. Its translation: CASSWREGGTDTQYF.

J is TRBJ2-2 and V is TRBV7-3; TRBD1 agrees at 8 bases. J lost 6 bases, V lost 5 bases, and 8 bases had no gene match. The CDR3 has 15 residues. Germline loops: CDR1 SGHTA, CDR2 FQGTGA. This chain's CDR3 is CASSLAIQGAGELFF. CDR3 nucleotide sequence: TGTGCCAGCAGCCTAGCTATACAGGGGGCCGGGGAGCTGTTTTTT. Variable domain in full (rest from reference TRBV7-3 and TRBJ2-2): GAGVSQTPSNKVTEKGKYVELRCDPISGHTALYWYRQSLGQGPEFLIYFQGTGAADDSGLPNDRFFAVRPEGSVSTLKIQRTERGDSAVYLCASSLAIQGAGELFFGEGSRLTVL.

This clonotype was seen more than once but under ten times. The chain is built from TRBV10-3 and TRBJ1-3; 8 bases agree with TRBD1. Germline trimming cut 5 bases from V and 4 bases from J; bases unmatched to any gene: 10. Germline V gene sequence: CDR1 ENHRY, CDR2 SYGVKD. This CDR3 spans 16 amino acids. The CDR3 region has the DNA TGTGCCATCAGTCCAGGACAGGGTTTCGAAGGAAACACCATATATTTT. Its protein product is CAISPGQGFEGNTIYF.

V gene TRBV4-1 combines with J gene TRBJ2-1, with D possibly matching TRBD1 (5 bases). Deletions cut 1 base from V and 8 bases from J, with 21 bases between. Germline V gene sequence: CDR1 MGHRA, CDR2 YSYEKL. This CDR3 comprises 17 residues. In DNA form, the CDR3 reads TGCGCCAGCAGCCAAGGATTAGACAGACCCATATCGGATGAGCAGTTCTTC. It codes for CASSQGLDRPISDEQFF.

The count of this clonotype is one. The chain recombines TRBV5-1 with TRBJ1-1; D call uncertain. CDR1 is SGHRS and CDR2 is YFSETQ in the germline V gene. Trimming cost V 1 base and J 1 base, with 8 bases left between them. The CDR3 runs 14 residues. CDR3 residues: CASSLSQQNTEAFF. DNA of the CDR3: TGCGCCAGCAGCTTGTCCCAGCAGAACACTGAAGCTTTCTTT.

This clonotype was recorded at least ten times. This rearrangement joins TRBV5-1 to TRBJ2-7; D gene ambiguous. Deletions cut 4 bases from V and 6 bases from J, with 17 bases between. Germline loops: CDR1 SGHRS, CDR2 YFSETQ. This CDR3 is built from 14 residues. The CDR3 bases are TGCGCCAGCAGCCCAGTCCCCGCGCTCGGCGAGCAGTACTTC. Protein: CASSPVPALGEQYF. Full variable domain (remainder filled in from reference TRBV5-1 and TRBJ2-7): KAGVTQTPRYLIKTRGQQVTLSCSPISGHRSVSWYQQTPGQGLQFLFEYFSETQRNKGNFPGRFSGRQFSNSRSEMNVSTLELGDSALYLCASSPVPALGEQYFGPGTRLTVT.

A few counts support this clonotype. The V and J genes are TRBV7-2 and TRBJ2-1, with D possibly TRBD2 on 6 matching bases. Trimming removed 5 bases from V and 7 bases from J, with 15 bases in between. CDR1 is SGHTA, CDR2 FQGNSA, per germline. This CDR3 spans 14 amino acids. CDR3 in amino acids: CASSRGTPENEQFF. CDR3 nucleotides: TGTGCCAGCAGCCGGGGGACGCCCGAGAATGAGCAGTTCTTC. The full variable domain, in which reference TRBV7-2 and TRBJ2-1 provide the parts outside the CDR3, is GAGVSQSPSNKVTEKGKDVELRCDPISGHTALYWYRQSLGQGLEFLIYFQGNSAPDKSGLPSDRFSAERTGGSVSTLTIQRTQQEDSAVYLCASSRGTPENEQFFGPGTRLTVL.

The CDR3: CASVTSLSGANVLTF. CDR3 coding DNA: TGCGCCAGCGTAACCTCTCTTTCTGGGGCCAACGTCCTGACTTTC. The chain recombines TRBV5-1 with TRBJ2-6, with D unresolved. The V end was cut by 7 bases, the J end by 1 base, with 12 bases between. The germline V gene encodes CDR1 SGHRS and CDR2 YFSETQ. The CDR3 consists of 15 residues.

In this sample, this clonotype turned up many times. CDR3 amino acids: CASSQRTGTYGYTF. CDR3 DNA sequence: TGTGCCAGCAGCCAACGGACAGGAACATATGGCTACACCTTC. This chain connects TRBV3-1 to TRBJ1-2, with 7 bases lining up with TRBD1. Trimming removed 2 bases from V and 5 bases from J; junction bases left unmatched: 5. The CDR3 loop spans 14 amino acids. The germline CDR1 and CDR2 sequences are LGHDT and YNNKEL (reference sequence).

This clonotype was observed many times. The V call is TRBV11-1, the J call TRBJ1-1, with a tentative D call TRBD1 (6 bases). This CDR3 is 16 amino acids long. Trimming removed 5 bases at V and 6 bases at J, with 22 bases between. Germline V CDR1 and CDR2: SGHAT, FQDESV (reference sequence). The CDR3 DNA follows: TGTGCCAGCAGCACACAGGGTAACCTGGGTGGTCCTGAAGCTTTCTTT. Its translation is CASSTQGNLGGPEAFF.

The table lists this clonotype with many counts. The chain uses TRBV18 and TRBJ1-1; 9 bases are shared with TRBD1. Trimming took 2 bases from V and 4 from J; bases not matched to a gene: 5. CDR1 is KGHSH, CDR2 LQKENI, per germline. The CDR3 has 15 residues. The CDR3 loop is CASSPRDRAATEAFF. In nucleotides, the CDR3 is TGTGCCAGCTCACCAAGGGACAGGGCGGCCACTGAAGCTTTCTTT.

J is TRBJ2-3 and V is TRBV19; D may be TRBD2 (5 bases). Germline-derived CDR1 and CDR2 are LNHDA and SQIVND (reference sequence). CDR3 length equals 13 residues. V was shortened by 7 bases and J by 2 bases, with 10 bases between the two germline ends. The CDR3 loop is CASTTDSTDTQYF. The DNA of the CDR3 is TGTGCCAGTACCACGGACTCCACAGATACGCAGTATTTT. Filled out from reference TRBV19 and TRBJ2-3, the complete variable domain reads DGGITQSPKYLFRKEGQNVTLSCEQNLNHDAMYWYRQDPGQGLRLIYYSQIVNDFQKGDIAEGYSVSREKKESFPLTVTSAQKNPTAFYLCASTTDSTDTQYFGPGTRLTVL.

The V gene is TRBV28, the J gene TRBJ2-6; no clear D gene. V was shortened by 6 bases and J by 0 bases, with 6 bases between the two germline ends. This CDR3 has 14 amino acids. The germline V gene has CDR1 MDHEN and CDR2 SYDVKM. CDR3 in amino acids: CASRTSSGANVLTF. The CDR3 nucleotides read TGTGCCAGCAGGACAAGCTCTGGGGCCAACGTCCTGACTTTC.

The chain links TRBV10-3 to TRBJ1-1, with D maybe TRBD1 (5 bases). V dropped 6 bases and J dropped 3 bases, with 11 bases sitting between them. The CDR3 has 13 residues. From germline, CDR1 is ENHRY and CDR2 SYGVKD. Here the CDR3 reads CAIRAGYDTEAFF. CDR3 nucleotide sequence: TGTGCCATCAGGGCAGGGTATGACACTGAAGCTTTCTTT.

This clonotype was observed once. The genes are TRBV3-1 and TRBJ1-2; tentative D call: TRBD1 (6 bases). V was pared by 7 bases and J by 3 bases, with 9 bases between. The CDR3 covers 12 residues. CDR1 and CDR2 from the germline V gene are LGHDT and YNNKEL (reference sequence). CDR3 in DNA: TGTGCCAGCACGGCAGGGGACTATGGCTACACCTTC. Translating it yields CASTAGDYGYTF.

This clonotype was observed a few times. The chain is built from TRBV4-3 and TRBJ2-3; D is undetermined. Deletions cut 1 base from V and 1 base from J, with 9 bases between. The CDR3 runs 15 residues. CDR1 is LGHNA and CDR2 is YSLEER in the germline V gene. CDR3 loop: CASSQVTYRTDTQYF. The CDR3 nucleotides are TGCGCCAGCAGCCAAGTGACGTACCGCACAGATACGCAGTATTTT.

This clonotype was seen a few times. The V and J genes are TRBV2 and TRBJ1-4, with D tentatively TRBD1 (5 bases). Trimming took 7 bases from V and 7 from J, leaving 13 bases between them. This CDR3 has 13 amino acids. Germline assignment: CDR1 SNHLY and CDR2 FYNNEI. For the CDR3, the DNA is TGTGCCAGCAAGTCCAGGGAAAGTGAAAAACTGTTTTTT. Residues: CASKSRESEKLFF.

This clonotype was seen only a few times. For the CDR3, the DNA is TGTGCCAGCAGTGGTGTGGGAGAGGAGCAGTACTTC. It is translated as CASSGVGEEQYF. The genes are TRBV11-3 and TRBJ2-7, with a weak D call TRBD2 (5 bases). V was pared by 6 bases and J by 7 bases, with 13 bases between. Germline lookup yields CDR1 SGHNT and CDR2 YENEEA. The length of the CDR3 is 12 residues.

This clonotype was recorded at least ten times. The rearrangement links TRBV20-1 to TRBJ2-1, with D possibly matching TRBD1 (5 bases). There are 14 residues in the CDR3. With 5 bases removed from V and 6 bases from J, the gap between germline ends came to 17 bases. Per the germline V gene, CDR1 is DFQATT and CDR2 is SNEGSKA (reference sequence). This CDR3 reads CSAEPSIGVNEQFF. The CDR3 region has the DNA TGCAGTGCTGAACCTAGTATAGGGGTCAATGAGCAGTTCTTC.